This TCR beta chain was documented in a study of cytomegalovirus exposure and HLA in healthy donors. Study as a whole: Of about 400 genotyped donors, about 80% clustered with self-reported Caucasian donors.

This clone has just one count. What it binds is unknown. Study outcomes and limitations: Presence/absence analyses assumed roughly uniform sequencing depth across donors, which may not hold. Reports indicated that the classifier achieved high specificity and sensitivity in diagnosing cytomegalovirus status.

PCR amplification relied on 60 Vbeta primers (plus 13 Jbeta primers). Using immunoSEQ multiplex PCR, the repertoire was profiled, and TCRdb retains in-frame clones only, with some absent. The repertoire holds 150,000 to 200,000 clones, with around 68% as singletons. Germline CDR1 reads ENHRY; CDR2 reads SYGVKD. This CDR3 contains 14 residues. J lost 1 base, V lost 8 bases, and 4 bases had no gene match. Sequencing was carried out using PBMCs. The chain links TRBV10-3 to TRBJ2-3, with 9 bases aligning to TRBD2. This clonotype originated in a girl aged 5 to 17 in good health and CMV-seronegative. Here the CDR3 reads CAILKRGGTDTQYF. The CDR3 nucleotides are TGTGCCATCCTCAAGCGGGGGGGCACAGATACGCAGTATTTT.